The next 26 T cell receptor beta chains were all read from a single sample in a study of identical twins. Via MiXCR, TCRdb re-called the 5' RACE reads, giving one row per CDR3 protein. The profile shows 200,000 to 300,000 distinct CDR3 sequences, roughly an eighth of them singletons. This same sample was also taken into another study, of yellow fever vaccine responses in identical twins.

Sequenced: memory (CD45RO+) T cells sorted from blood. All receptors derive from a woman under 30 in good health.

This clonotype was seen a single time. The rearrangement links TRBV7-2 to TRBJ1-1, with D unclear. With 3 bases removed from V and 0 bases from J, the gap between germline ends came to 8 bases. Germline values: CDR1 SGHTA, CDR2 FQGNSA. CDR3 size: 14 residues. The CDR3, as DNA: TGTGCCAGCAGCTTTAGGTCTGTGAACACTGAAGCTTTCTTT. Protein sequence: CASSFRSVNTEAFF.

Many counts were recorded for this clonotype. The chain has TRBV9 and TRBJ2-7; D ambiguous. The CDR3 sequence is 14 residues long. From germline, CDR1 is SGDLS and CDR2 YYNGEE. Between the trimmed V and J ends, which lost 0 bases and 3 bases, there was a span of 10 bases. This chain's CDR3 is CASSVGSAIYEQYF. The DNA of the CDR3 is TGTGCCAGCAGCGTAGGGTCAGCGATCTACGAGCAGTACTTC.

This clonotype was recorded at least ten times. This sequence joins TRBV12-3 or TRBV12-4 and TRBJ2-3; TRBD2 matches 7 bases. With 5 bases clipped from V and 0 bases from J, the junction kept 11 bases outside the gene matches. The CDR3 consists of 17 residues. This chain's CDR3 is CASSLMLAAPSTDTQYF. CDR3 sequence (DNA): TGTGCCAGCAGTCTCATGCTAGCGGCTCCTAGCACAGATACGCAGTATTTT.

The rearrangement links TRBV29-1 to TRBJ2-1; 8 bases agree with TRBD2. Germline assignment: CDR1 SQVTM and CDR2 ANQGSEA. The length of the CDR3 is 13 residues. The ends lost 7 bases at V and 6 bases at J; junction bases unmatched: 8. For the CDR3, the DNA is TGCAGCGCTACCGGGACTAGGGTCAATGAGCAGTTCTTC. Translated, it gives CSATGTRVNEQFF.

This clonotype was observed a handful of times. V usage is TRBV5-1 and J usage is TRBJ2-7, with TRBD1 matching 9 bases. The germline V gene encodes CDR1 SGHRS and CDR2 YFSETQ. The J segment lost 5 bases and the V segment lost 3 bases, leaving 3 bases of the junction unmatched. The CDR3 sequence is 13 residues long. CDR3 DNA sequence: TGCGCCAGCAGCTCGGGACAGGGCCACGAGCAGTACTTC. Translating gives CASSSGQGHEQYF.

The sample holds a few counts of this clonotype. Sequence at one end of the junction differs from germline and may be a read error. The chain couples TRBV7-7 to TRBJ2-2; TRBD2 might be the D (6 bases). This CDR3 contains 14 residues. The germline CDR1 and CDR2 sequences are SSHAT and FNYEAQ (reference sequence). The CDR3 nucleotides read TGTGCTAGCAGCTTAGCGGACGTACACGGGGAGCTGTTTTTT. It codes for CASSLADVHGELFF. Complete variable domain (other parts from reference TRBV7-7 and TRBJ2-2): GAGVSQSPRYKVTKRGQDVTLRCDPISSHATLYWYQQALGQGPEFLTYFNYEAQPDKSGLPSDRFSAERPEGSISTLTIQRTEQRDSAMYRCASSLADVHGELFFGEGSRLTVL.

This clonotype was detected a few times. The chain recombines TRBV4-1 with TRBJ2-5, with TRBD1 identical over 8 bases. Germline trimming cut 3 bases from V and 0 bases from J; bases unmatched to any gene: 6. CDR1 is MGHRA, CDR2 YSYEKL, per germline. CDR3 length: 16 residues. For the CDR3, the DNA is TGCGCCAGCAGCCACACCGGGACAGGCTACCAAGAGACCCAGTACTTC. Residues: CASSHTGTGYQETQYF.

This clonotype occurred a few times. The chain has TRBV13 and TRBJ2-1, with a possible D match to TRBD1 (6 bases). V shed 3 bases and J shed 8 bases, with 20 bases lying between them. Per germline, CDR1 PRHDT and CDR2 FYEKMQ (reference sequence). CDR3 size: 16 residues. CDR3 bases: TGTGCCAGCAGCTTCCTAGCAGGACAGCTTCGGGATGAGCAGTTCTTC. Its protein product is CASSFLAGQLRDEQFF.

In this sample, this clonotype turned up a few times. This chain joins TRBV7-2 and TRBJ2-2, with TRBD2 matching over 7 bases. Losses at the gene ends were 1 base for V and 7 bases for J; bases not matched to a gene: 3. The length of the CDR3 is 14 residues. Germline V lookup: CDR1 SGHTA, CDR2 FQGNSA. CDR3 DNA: TGTGCCAGCAGCTTAGGAGCGGGAAGCGGGGAGCTGTTTTTT. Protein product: CASSLGAGSGELFF.

The CDR3 sequence: CASSPELAGVGTDTQYF. As DNA, the CDR3 is TGTGCCAGCAGCCCTGAACTAGCGGGGGTTGGTACAGATACGCAGTATTTT. The rearrangement joins TRBV5-4 to TRBJ2-3; 11 nucleotides line up with TRBD2. The CDR3 sequence is 17 residues long. Germline V gene lookup returns CDR1 SGHNT and CDR2 YYREEE (reference sequence). V lost 4 bases to trimming and J lost 3 bases; unmatched junction nucleotides: 10.

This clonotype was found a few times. Here the CDR3 reads CASSPRTSGGELFF. CDR3 DNA sequence: TGCGCCAGCAGCCCCAGGACTAGCGGCGGGGAGCTGTTTTTT. The rearrangement links TRBV5-1 to TRBJ2-2; TRBD2 aligns across 10 bases. The germline V gene encodes CDR1 SGHRS and CDR2 YFSETQ. V shed 4 bases and J 7 bases; nucleotides not matched to a gene: 4. CDR3 length: 14 amino acids.

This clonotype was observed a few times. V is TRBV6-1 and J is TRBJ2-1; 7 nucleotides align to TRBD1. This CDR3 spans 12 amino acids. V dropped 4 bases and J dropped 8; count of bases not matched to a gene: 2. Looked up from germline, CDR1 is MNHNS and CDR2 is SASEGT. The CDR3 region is CASSARGYEQFF. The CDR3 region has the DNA TGTGCCAGCAGTGCCAGGGGGTATGAGCAGTTCTTC.

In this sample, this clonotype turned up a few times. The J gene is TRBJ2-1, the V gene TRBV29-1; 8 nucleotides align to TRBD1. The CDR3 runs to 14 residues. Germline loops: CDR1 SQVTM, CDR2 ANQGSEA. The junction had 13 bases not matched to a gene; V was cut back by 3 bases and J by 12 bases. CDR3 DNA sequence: TGCAGCGTTGATGGACAGGGTCCCTACCCAGGGCAGTTCTTC. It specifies CSVDGQGPYPGQFF.

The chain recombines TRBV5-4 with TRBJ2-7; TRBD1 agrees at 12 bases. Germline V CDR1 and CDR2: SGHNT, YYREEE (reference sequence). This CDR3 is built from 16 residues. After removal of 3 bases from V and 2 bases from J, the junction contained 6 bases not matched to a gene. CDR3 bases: TGTGCCAGCAGCTCCGGGACAGGGGGCGCAGCCTACGAGCAGTACTTC. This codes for CASSSGTGGAAYEQYF.

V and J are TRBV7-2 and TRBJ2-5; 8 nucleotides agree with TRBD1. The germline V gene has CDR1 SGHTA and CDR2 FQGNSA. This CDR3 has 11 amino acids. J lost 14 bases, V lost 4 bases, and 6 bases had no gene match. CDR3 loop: CASSSGQAPYF. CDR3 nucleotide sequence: TGTGCCAGCAGCTCGGGACAGGCACCATACTTC. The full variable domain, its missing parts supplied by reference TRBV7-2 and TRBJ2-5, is GAGVSQSPSNKVTEKGKDVELRCDPISGHTALYWYRQSLGQGLEFLIYFQGNSAPDKSGLPSDRFSAERTGGSVSTLTIQRTQQEDSAVYLCASSSGQAPYFGPGTRLLVL.

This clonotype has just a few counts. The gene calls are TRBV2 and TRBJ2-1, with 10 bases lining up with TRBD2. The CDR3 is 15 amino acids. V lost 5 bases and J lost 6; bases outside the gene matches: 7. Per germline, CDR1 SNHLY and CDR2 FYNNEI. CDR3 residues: CASSLAGGRFNEQFF. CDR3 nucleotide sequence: TGTGCCAGCAGTTTAGCGGGAGGAAGATTCAATGAGCAGTTCTTC.

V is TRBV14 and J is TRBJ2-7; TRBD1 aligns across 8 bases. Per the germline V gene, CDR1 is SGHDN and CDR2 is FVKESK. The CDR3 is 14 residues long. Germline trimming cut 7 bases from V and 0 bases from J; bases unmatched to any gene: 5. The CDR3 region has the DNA TGTGCCAGCAACGACAGGGGTAGCTCCTACGAGCAGTACTTC. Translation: CASNDRGSSYEQYF.

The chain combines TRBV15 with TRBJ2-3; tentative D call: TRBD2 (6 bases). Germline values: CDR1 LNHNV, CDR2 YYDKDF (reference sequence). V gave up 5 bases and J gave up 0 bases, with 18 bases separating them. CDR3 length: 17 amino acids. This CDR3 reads CATSDEEGRPSTDTQYF. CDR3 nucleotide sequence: TGTGCCACCAGCGACGAGGAGGGCAGACCTAGCACAGATACGCAGTATTTT. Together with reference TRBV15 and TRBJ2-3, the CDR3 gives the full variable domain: DAMVIQNPRYQVTQFGKPVTLSCSQTLNHNVMYWYQQKSSQAPKLLFHYYDKDFNNEADTPDNFQSRRPNTSFCFLDIRSPGLGDTAMYLCATSDEEGRPSTDTQYFGPGTRLTVL.

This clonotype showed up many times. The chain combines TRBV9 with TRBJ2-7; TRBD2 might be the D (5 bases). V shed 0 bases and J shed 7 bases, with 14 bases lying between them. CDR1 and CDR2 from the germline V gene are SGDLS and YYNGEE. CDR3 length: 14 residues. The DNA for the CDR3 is TGTGCCAGCAGCGTAGCGAGCTTCGGGGAGGAGCAGTACTTC. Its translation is CASSVASFGEEQYF. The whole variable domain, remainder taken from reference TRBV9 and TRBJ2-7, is DSGVTQTPKHLITATGQRVTLRCSPRSGDLSVYWYQQSLDQGLQFLIQYYNGEERAKGNILERFSAQQFPDLHSELNLSSLELGDSALYFCASSVASFGEEQYFGPGTRLTVT.

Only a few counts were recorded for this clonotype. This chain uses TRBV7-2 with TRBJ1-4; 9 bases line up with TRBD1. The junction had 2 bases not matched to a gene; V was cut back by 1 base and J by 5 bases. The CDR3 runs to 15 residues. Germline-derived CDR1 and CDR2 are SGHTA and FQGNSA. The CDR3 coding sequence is TGTGCCAGCAGCTTAGTGACAGGGGGGAATGAAAAACTGTTTTTT. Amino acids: CASSLVTGGNEKLFF.

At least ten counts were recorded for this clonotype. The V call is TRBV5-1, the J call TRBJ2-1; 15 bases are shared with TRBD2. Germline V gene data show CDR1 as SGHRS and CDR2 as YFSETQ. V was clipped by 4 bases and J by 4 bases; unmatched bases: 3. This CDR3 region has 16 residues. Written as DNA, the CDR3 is TGCGCCAGCAGCCCCGGGACTAGCGGGGGGTACAATGAGCAGTTCTTC. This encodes CASSPGTSGGYNEQFF. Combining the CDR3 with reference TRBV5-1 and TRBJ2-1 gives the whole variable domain KAGVTQTPRYLIKTRGQQVTLSCSPISGHRSVSWYQQTPGQGLQFLFEYFSETQRNKGNFPGRFSGRQFSNSRSEMNVSTLELGDSALYLCASSPGTSGGYNEQFFGPGTRLTVL.

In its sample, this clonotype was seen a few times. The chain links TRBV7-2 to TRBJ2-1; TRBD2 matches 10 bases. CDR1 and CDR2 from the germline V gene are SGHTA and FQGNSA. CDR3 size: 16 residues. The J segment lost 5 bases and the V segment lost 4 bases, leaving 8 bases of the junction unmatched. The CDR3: CASSSRSGGAHNEQFF. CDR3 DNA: TGTGCCAGCAGCTCCCGGAGCGGGGGGGCCCACAATGAGCAGTTCTTC. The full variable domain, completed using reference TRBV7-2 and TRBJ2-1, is GAGVSQSPSNKVTEKGKDVELRCDPISGHTALYWYRQSLGQGLEFLIYFQGNSAPDKSGLPSDRFSAERTGGSVSTLTIQRTQQEDSAVYLCASSSRSGGAHNEQFFGPGTRLTVL.

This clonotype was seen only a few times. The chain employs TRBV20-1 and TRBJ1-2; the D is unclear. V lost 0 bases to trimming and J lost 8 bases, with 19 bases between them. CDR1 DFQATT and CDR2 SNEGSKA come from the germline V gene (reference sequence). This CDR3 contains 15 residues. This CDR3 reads CSARDTVHRPRGYTF. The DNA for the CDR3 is TGCAGTGCTAGAGATACGGTGCACAGACCAAGGGGCTACACCTTC.

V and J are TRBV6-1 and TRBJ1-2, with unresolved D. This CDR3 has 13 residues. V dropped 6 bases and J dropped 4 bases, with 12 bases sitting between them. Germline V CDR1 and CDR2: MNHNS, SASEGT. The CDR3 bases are TGTGCCAGCAGCCCGACACGCTCCTATGGCTACACCTTC. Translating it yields CASSPTRSYGYTF.

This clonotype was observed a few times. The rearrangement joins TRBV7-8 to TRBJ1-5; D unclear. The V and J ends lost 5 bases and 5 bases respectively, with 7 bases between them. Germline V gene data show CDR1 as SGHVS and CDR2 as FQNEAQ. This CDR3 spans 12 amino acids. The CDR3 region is CASSLPDQPQHF. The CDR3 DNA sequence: TGTGCCAGCAGCCTCCCTGATCAGCCCCAGCATTTT.

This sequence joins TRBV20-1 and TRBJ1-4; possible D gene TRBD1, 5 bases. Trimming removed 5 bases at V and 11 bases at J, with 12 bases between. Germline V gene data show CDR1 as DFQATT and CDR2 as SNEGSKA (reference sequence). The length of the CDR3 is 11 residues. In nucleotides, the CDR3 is TGCAGTGCTTACGACAGAGTGAAACTGTTTTTT. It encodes CSAYDRVKLFF.